Below, 30 T cell receptor beta chains from the same sample are listed, as sequenced in a study of CD8 T cells in Susac syndrome. Random hexamers were used to reverse transcribe the RNA input (about 0.45 to 1 ug). Each CDR3 protein is one row after TCRdb ran MiXCR on the immunoSEQ multiplex PCR reads. The table includes hundreds of thousands of distinct CDR3 sequences, 65% to 90% detected once. Input material: CD8+ T cells from PBMCs. All receptors come from a human donor with multiple sclerosis.

In this sample, this clonotype turned up once. CDR3 in amino acids: CASSLPDRDHNALTDTQYF. As DNA, the CDR3 is TGTGCCAGCAGCTTACCGGACAGGGACCACAACGCCCTTACAGATACGCAGTATTTT. The chain carries TRBV7-9 and TRBJ2-3; TRBD1 agrees at 8 bases. Germline V CDR1 and CDR2: SEHNR, FQNEAQ (reference sequence). The CDR3 spans 19 residues. J lost 3 bases, V lost 2 bases, and 16 bases had no gene match.

The rearrangement links TRBV27 to TRBJ2-7; TRBD1 is a possible D gene (6 bases). The CDR3 sequence is 13 residues long. Per the germline V gene, CDR1 is MNHEY and CDR2 is SMNVEV (reference sequence). Between the trimmed V and J ends, which lost 5 bases and 4 bases, there was a span of 12 bases. The CDR3 loop reads CASSPIQGYEQYF. The CDR3 nucleotides are TGTGCCAGCAGTCCAATACAGGGATACGAGCAGTACTTC.

The chain uses TRBV6-1 and TRBJ1-2; D possibly corresponds to TRBD1 (6 bases). Trimming stripped 6 bases from V and 0 bases from J, with 11 bases between. This CDR3 has 14 residues. Germline lookup yields CDR1 MNHNS and CDR2 SASEGT. The CDR3, as DNA: TGTGCCAGCAGCCACAGGGTAACTAACTATGGCTACACCTTC. As protein: CASSHRVTNYGYTF.

The chain recombines TRBV19 with TRBJ1-1, with a weak D call TRBD1 (6 bases). Germline-derived CDR1 and CDR2 are LNHDA and SQIVND (reference sequence). V shed 2 bases and J shed 5 bases, with 15 bases lying between them. The CDR3 has 15 amino acids. Here the CDR3 reads CASSIWDTPETEAFF. The CDR3 region has the DNA TGTGCCAGTAGTATATGGGACACTCCGGAGACTGAAGCTTTCTTT.

J is TRBJ2-7 and V is TRBV9; 11 bases fit TRBD2. Trimming took 1 base from V and 11 from J; bases not matched to a gene: 8. Germline V gene lookup returns CDR1 SGDLS and CDR2 YYNGEE. The CDR3 length is 14 residues. Written as DNA, the CDR3 is TGTGCCAGCAGCGTAAGAACTAGCGGGAGAGGAAAGTACTTC. This sequence encodes CASSVRTSGRGKYF.

The chain recombines TRBV7-6 with TRBJ1-5; 9 bases fit TRBD1. With V trimmed by 1 base and J by 7 bases, 5 bases remained unmatched. The CDR3 loop spans 15 amino acids. Germline values: CDR1 SGHVS, CDR2 FNYEAQ. The CDR3 is CASSLDRGQGQPQHF. CDR3 DNA: TGTGCCAGCAGCTTAGACAGGGGGCAAGGGCAGCCCCAGCATTTT.

The chain links TRBV9 to TRBJ1-1; D gene ambiguous. Trimming took off 4 bases at V and 4 bases at J, with 11 bases between the two ends. The germline gives CDR1 SGDLS, CDR2 YYNGEE. The CDR3 covers 13 residues. As DNA, the CDR3 is TGTGCCAGCAGCCCCGGTGCGGCCACTGAAGCTTTCTTT. Amino acid sequence: CASSPGAATEAFF.

This chain uses TRBV19 with TRBJ1-1; D ambiguous. This CDR3 has 12 residues. In germline, CDR1 is LNHDA, CDR2 SQIVND (reference sequence). The germline V and J ends were trimmed by 1 base and 4 bases, with 4 bases remaining between them. The CDR3 sequence is CASSIGTTEAFF. As DNA, the CDR3 is TGTGCCAGTAGTATAGGGACCACTGAAGCTTTCTTT.

This clonotype was picked up one time. The CDR3 coding sequence is TGTGCCAGCAGCCCCTTCCCAACTAGCGGGAGGGCGGGGAATGAGCAGTTCTTC. This encodes CASSPFPTSGRAGNEQFF. This chain connects TRBV7-3 to TRBJ2-1; 13 bases map to TRBD2. V dropped 5 bases and J dropped 7; count of bases not matched to a gene: 14. CDR1 is SGHTA and CDR2 is FQGTGA in the germline V gene. The CDR3 extends over 18 amino acids.

CDR3 DNA sequence: TGTGCCAGTAGTATGGGTTACGAGCAGTACTTC. It encodes CASSMGYEQYF. The V gene is TRBV19, the J gene TRBJ2-7; D gene uncertain. The CDR3 is 11 residues long. Germline CDR1 reads LNHDA; CDR2 reads SQIVND (reference sequence). Trimming removed 3 bases at V and 4 bases at J, with 4 bases between.

V gene TRBV3-1 combines with J gene TRBJ2-2; D is unclear. This CDR3 is built from 14 residues. Germline lookup yields CDR1 LGHDT and CDR2 YNNKEL (reference sequence). V dropped 1 base and J dropped 13 bases, with 16 bases sitting between them. As DNA, the CDR3 is TGTGCCAGCAGCCAAGTTGGACCCCACGGCGGGCTGTTTTTT. This translates into CASSQVGPHGGLFF. Combining the CDR3 with reference TRBV3-1 and TRBJ2-2 gives the whole variable domain DTAVSQTPKYLVTQMGNDKSIKCEQNLGHDTMYWYKQDSKKFLKIMFSYNNKELIINETVPNRFSPKSPDKAHLNLHINSLELGDSAVYFCASSQVGPHGGLFFGEGSRLTVL.

The rearrangement joins TRBV13 to TRBJ1-4; D might be TRBD1 (6 bases). Germline V gene lookup returns CDR1 PRHDT and CDR2 FYEKMQ (reference sequence). The V end was cut by 8 bases, the J end by 4 bases, with 11 bases between. CDR3 length equals 13 residues. Written as DNA, the CDR3 is TGTGCCAGCGGTGGGGGCGTTAATGAAAAACTGTTTTTT. Translating it yields CASGGGVNEKLFF.

The chain couples TRBV28 to TRBJ2-7; 7 positions agree with TRBD1. CDR1 is MDHEN, CDR2 SYDVKM, per germline. The CDR3 has 13 residues. V lost 6 bases and J lost 4; bases outside the gene matches: 6. CDR3: CASSETRGYEQYF. The CDR3 DNA sequence: TGTGCCAGCAGCGAGACCAGGGGGTACGAGCAGTACTTC.

The DNA of the CDR3 is TGTGCCAGCAGTTTCCGGACCCCAGCGGGAGGATCGGTGGGTGAGCAGTTCTTC. Protein sequence: CASSFRTPAGGSVGEQFF. V is TRBV28 and J is TRBJ2-1; 9 nucleotides agree with TRBD2. The CDR3 is 18 residues long. J was trimmed by 9 bases and V by 3 bases; bases with no gene match: 18. Per the germline V gene, CDR1 is MDHEN and CDR2 is SYDVKM.

The CDR3 DNA is TGTGCCAGCAGCCCTAGGCTAGCGGGCCGGGGGACAGATACGCAGTATTTT. This gives the protein CASSPRLAGRGTDTQYF. V and J are TRBV14 and TRBJ2-3, with 8 bases fitting TRBD2. Germline values: CDR1 SGHDN, CDR2 FVKESK. The ends lost 4 bases at V and 3 bases at J; junction bases unmatched: 12. CDR3 size: 17 residues.

J is TRBJ1-1 and V is TRBV7-9; D is ambiguous. The CDR3 loop spans 13 amino acids. V lost 1 base and J 1 base, leaving 4 bases between the germline ends. The germline V gene encodes CDR1 SEHNR and CDR2 FQNEAQ (reference sequence). This CDR3 reads CASSLDQNTEAFF. The CDR3, as DNA: TGTGCCAGCAGCTTAGACCAGAACACTGAAGCTTTCTTT.

This rearrangement joins TRBV7-9 to TRBJ1-2, with D unclear. The V end lost 5 bases, the J end lost 4 bases, and 26 bases lay between the germline ends. This CDR3 has 18 residues. Per the germline V gene, CDR1 is SEHNR and CDR2 is FQNEAQ (reference sequence). In DNA form, the CDR3 reads TGTGCCAGCAGCGGAGGACCATCCGACCTCCCTTCTTTCTATGGCTACACCTTC. Its protein product is CASSGGPSDLPSFYGYTF. Filled out from reference TRBV7-9 and TRBJ1-2, the complete variable domain reads DTGVSQNPRHKITKRGQNVTFRCDPISEHNRLYWYRQTLGQGPEFLTYFQNEAQLEKSRLLSDRFSAERPKGSFSTLEIQRTEQGDSAMYLCASSGGPSDLPSFYGYTFGSGTRLTVV.

V gene TRBV11-2 combines with J gene TRBJ1-5; 8 nucleotides line up with TRBD1. CDR1 is SGHAT, CDR2 FQNNGV, per germline. The CDR3 is made up of 15 amino acids. The ends lost 5 bases at V and 2 bases at J; junction bases unmatched: 5. CDR3 residues: CASSQGALGNQPQHF. The CDR3 nucleotides read TGTGCCAGCAGCCAGGGGGCGCTTGGCAATCAGCCCCAGCATTTT.

This clonotype was counted once. V and J are TRBV11-2 and TRBJ2-1; D is possibly TRBD2 (6 bases). Germline CDR1 SGHAT, CDR2 FQNNGV. The CDR3 runs to 13 residues. The V and J ends lost 6 bases and 8 bases respectively, with 14 bases between them. The CDR3 here is CASRETSFDEQFF. The CDR3 DNA reads TGTGCCAGCAGGGAAACTAGCTTCGATGAGCAGTTCTTC.

This clonotype was detected only once. V usage is TRBV6-5 and J usage is TRBJ2-2; D gene unclear. The germline V gene encodes CDR1 MNHEY and CDR2 SVGAGI. V was cut by 2 bases and J by 3 bases, with 13 bases left in between. This CDR3 has 16 amino acids. The CDR3 region is CASSYGPFTHTGELFF. The CDR3 nucleotides read TGTGCCAGCAGTTACGGGCCCTTTACCCACACCGGGGAGCTGTTTTTT.

In this sample, this clonotype turned up once. The V and J genes are TRBV4-1 and TRBJ2-7, with 11 bases matching TRBD2. With V trimmed by 2 bases and J by 3 bases, 3 bases remained unmatched. CDR1 and CDR2 from the germline V gene are MGHRA and YSYEKL. There are 15 residues in the CDR3. CDR3 bases: TGCGCCAGCAGCCAACCGACTAGCGGGAACTACGAGCAGTACTTC. This gives the protein CASSQPTSGNYEQYF.

The chain carries TRBV7-2 and TRBJ2-7, with 7 positions matching TRBD2. V was pared by 3 bases and J by 3 bases, with 5 bases of the junction left unmatched. Germline CDR1 is SGHTA and CDR2 is FQGNSA. The CDR3 is made up of 14 amino acids. CDR3 residues: CASSFPGGVYEQYF. CDR3 in DNA: TGTGCCAGCAGCTTCCCTGGGGGGGTCTACGAGCAGTACTTC.

The gene calls are TRBV4-3 and TRBJ2-5; D assignment may be TRBD1 or TRBD2 (5 bases each). Germline lookup yields CDR1 LGHNA and CDR2 YSLEER. V lost 3 bases, J lost 5 bases, and 16 bases lay in between. CDR3 size: 15 residues. The CDR3 is CASSQGVGFRETQYF. The CDR3, as DNA: TGCGCCAGCAGCCAGGGGGTCGGGTTTCGGGAGACCCAGTACTTC.

The V and J genes are TRBV19 and TRBJ1-1, with 7 bases aligning to TRBD1. Per the germline V gene, CDR1 is LNHDA and CDR2 is SQIVND (reference sequence). Losses at the gene ends were 5 bases for V and 4 bases for J; bases not matched to a gene: 7. This CDR3 has 14 amino acids. The CDR3 here is CASSLQGETTEAFF. CDR3 nucleotide sequence: TGTGCCAGTAGTCTCCAGGGGGAAACCACTGAAGCTTTCTTT.

The J gene is TRBJ1-1, the V gene TRBV27; 9 nucleotides agree with TRBD1. V lost 5 bases, J lost 7 bases, and 14 bases stayed unmatched. CDR3 length: 16 residues. Looked up from germline, CDR1 is MNHEY and CDR2 is SMNVEV (reference sequence). The CDR3 DNA follows: TGTGCCAGCAGTCGCAAGGTCGGACAGGGGAAGAATGAAGCTTTCTTT. Translated, it gives CASSRKVGQGKNEAFF.

This clonotype was detected a few times. The chain couples TRBV19 to TRBJ2-5; D uncertain. This CDR3 spans 13 amino acids. V lost 4 bases, J lost 2 bases, and 8 bases lay in between. The V gene's germline CDR1 is LNHDA and CDR2 SQIVND (reference sequence). The CDR3 DNA reads TGTGCCAGTAGTAGGGATTTTCAAGAGACCCAGTACTTC. Translated, it gives CASSRDFQETQYF. Filled out from reference TRBV19 and TRBJ2-5, the complete variable domain reads DGGITQSPKYLFRKEGQNVTLSCEQNLNHDAMYWYRQDPGQGLRLIYYSQIVNDFQKGDIAEGYSVSREKKESFPLTVTSAQKNPTAFYLCASSRDFQETQYFGPGTRLLVL.

The V call is TRBV20-1, the J call TRBJ2-1, with 7 positions matching TRBD2. This CDR3 contains 14 residues. Germline lookup yields CDR1 DFQATT and CDR2 SNEGSKA (reference sequence). Trimming removed 3 bases from V and 4 bases from J; junction bases left unmatched: 6. The CDR3 DNA is TGCAGTGCTAGGCAACTAGCGTCTTACAATGAGCAGTTCTTC. It translates to CSARQLASYNEQFF.

The chain carries TRBV28 and TRBJ2-2, with 7 bases fitting TRBD2. CDR3 length: 15 residues. CDR1 and CDR2 from the germline V gene are MDHEN and SYDVKM. The J segment lost 4 bases and the V segment lost 6 bases, leaving 8 bases of the junction unmatched. The CDR3 here is CASRSTTSSTGELFF. The CDR3 DNA sequence: TGTGCCAGCAGGTCTACGACTAGCTCCACCGGGGAGCTGTTTTTT.

The chain employs TRBV4-3 and TRBJ1-4, with D maybe TRBD1 (6 bases). Per germline, CDR1 LGHNA and CDR2 YSLEER. Trimming took off 1 base at V and 4 bases at J, with 10 bases between the two ends. The CDR3 spans 15 residues. CDR3 protein: CASSQGRGDNEKLFF. The CDR3 nucleotides are TGCGCCAGCAGCCAAGGCAGGGGAGATAATGAAAAACTGTTTTTT.

The chain recombines TRBV19 with TRBJ1-1, with a tentative D call TRBD1 (5 bases). The CDR3 runs 15 residues. Trimming shortened V by 7 bases and J by 4 bases, and 19 bases separated the two germline ends. Germline-derived CDR1 and CDR2 are LNHDA and SQIVND (reference sequence). CDR3 nucleotides: TGTGCCAGTATCCCTCTCAGGGACGGGGGCACTGAAGCTTTCTTT. Protein product: CASIPLRDGGTEAFF. The variable domain in full, completed from reference TRBV19 and TRBJ1-1, reads DGGITQSPKYLFRKEGQNVTLSCEQNLNHDAMYWYRQDPGQGLRLIYYSQIVNDFQKGDIAEGYSVSREKKESFPLTVTSAQKNPTAFYLCASIPLRDGGTEAFFGQGTRLTVV.